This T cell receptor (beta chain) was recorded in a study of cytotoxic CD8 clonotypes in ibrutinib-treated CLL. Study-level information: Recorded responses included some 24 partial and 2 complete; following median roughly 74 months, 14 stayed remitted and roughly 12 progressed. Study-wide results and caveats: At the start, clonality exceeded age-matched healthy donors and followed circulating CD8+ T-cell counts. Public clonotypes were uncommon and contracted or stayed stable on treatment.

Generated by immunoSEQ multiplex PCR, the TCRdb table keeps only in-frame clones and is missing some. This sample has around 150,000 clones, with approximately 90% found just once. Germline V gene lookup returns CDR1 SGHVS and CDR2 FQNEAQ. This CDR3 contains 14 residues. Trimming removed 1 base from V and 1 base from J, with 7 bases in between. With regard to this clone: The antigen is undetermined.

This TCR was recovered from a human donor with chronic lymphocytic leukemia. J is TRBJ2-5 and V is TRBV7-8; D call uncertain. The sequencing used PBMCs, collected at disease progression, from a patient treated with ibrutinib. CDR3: CASSLGRSQETQYF. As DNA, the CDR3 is TGTGCCAGCAGCTTAGGCAGATCCCAAGAGACCCAGTACTTC. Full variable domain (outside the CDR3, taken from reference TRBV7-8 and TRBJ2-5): GAGVSQSPRYKVAKRGQDVALRCDPISGHVSLFWYQQALGQGPEFLTYFQNEAQLDKSGLPSDRFFAERPEGSVSTLKIQRTQQEDSAVYLCASSLGRSQETQYFGPGTRLLVL.